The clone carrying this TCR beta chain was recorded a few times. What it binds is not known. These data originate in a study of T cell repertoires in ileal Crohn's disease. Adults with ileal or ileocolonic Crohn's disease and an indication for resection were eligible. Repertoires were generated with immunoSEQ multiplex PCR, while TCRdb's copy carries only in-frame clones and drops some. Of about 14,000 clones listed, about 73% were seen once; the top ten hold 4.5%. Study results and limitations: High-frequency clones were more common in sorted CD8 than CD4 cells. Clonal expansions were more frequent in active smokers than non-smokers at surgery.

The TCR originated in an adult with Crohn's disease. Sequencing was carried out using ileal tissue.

CDR3 loop: CASSLDRDQPQHF. The CDR3 DNA is TGTGCCAGCAGCTTGGACAGGGATCAGCCCCAGCATTTT. V and J are TRBV5-4 and TRBJ1-5, with a weak D call TRBD1 (6 bases). Trimming cost V 0 bases and J 5 bases, with 6 bases left between them. CDR1 and CDR2 (germline): SGHNT, YYREEE (reference sequence). The CDR3 has 13 amino acids.